This T cell receptor (beta chain) was recorded in a study of identical twins. A word on this clonotype: The antigen is undetermined.

No donor was unhealthy or non-Caucasian. Regarding the study as a whole: The study drew conclusions from cross-sectional statistical analysis, not from following the same donors. Modelling underestimated the level of out-of-frame TCR alpha sharing observed in monozygotic twins.

TCRdb processed the 5' RACE reads anew with MiXCR; each CDR3 protein has one entry. The table lists under 400,000 distinct CDR3 sequences, approximately 10% of them singletons. The sequence came from a woman in her forties or fifties in good health. The sequencing input was naive T cells sorted from blood.

CDR3 nucleotide sequence: TGTGCCAGCAGGGAGGTAGCGGGAGGGCCCAAGCAGTTCTTC. Its translation is CASREVAGGPKQFF. The chain couples TRBV6-4 to TRBJ2-1, with 11 bases fitting TRBD2. Germline lookup yields CDR1 MRHNA and CDR2 SNTAGT. The CDR3 is made up of 14 amino acids. V trimming: 6 bases; J trimming: 11 bases; junction bases outside the gene matches: 9.